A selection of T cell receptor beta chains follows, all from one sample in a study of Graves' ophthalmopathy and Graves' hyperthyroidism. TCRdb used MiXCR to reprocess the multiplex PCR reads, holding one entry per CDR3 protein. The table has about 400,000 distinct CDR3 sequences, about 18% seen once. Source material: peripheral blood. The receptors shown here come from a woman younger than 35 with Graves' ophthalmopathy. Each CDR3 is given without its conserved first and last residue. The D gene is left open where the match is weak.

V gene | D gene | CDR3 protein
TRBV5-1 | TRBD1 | AIRDSANTGELF
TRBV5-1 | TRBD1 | ASSLAGTGVMNTEAF
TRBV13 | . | ASSFITKNTGELF
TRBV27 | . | ASRTGTSNTGELF
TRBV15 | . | ATSITGGRGSYEQY
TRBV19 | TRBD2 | ASSIGTSDEETQY
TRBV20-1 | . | SARDGAPGDNQPQH
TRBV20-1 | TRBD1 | SANRRRAGGVMETQY
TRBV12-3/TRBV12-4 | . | ASSLTRWETQY
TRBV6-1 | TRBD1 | ASSRTTGPYEQY
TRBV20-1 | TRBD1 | SARVGRTGGNQPQH
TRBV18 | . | ASSPPGQNQPQH
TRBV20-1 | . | SARDPRYEQY
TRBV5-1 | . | ASSGNSYEQY
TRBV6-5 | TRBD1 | ASSYSRDREIYGYT
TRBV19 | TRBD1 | ASSIGTGLTEAF
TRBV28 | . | ASTDGTEYEQY
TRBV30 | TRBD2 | AWTSGGFTDTQY
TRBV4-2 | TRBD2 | ASSQGAGSTDTQY
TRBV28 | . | ASSPPQGIYEQY
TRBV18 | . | ASSASQGSNQPQH
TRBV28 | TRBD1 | ASRRTTGGTEAF
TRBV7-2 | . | ASSLEAGVHGFY
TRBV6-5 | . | ASSSPGLSTTYEQY
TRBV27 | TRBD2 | ASSLIAGAAYEQY
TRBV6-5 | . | ASSYTDSLQPQH
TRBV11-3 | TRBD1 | ASSLGLAPDRGLSYEQY
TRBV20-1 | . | SARTNQETQY
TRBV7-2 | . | ASSFSGYEQY
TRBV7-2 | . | ASAEKRNTEAF
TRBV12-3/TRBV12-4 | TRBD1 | ASRKQGARGAF
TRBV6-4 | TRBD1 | ASSDVDRDSAILAKNIQY
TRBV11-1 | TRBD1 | ASSPGDRRDRGTEAF
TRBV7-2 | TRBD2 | ASSSGLAMETQY
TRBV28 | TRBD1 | ASSLWVQGDGNTIY
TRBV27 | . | ASSSMNTGELF
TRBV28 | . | ASTPPSNQPQH
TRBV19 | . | ASTPGESTPLH
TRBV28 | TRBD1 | ASSHGRQGAREQY
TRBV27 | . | ASSYALSGNTEAF
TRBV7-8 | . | ASSLAPGDQREQY
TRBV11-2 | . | ASSLDLYRVSEETQY
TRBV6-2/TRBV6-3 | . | ASSFSLSETQY
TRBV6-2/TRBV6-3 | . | ASSSPPGWSTEAF
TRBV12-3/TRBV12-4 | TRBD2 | ASSPGPLAGVSETQY
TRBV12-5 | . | ASGLFLDRGDYNSPLH
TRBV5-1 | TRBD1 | ASSLAGQGPYEQY
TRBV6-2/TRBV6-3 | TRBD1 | ASSKDRRRNQPQH
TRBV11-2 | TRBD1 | ASSLNRGRTYEQY
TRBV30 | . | AWSSSSGNTIY
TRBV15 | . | ATSRASGVSNTEAF
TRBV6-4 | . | ASSPGLGIGEKLAGELF
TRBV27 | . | ASSPGFSNQPQH